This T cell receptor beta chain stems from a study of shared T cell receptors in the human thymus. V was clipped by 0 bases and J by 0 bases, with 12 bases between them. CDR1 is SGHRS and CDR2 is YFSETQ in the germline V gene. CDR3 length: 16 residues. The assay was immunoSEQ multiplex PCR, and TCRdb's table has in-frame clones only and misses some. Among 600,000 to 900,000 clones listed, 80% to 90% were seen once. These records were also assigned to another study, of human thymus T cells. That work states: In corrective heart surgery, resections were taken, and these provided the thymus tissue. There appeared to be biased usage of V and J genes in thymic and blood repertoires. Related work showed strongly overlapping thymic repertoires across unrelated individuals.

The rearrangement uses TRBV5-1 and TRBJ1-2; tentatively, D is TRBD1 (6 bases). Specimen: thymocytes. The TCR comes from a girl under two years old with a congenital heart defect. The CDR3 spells CASSLAWGQANYGYTF. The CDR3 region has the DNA TGCGCCAGCAGCTTGGCGTGGGGGCAAGCTAACTATGGCTACACCTTC. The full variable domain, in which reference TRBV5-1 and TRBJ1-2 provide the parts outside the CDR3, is KAGVTQTPRYLIKTRGQQVTLSCSPISGHRSVSWYQQTPGQGLQFLFEYFSETQRNKGNFPGRFSGRQFSNSRSEMNVSTLELGDSALYLCASSLAWGQANYGYTFGSGTRLTVV.